This T cell receptor beta chain came from a study of cytomegalovirus exposure and HLA in healthy donors. Study information: The study placed 80% to 90% of its roughly 410 genotyped donors in the Caucasian-associated ancestry cluster. Overall study findings and caveats: TCR beta chains numbering 164 were designated cytomegalovirus-associated. Most subjects had HLA-A and HLA-B alleles reportedly predicted accurately by TCR beta sequences.

Germline CDR1 reads SGHDN; CDR2 reads FVKESK. The germline V and J ends were trimmed by 0 bases and 4 bases, with 11 bases remaining between them. The CDR3 totals 15 residues. Comment on this clone: The target antigen is unknown.

PCR employed 60 Vbeta and 13 Jbeta primers. Only in-frame clones appear in the TCRdb table, and some are missing; sequencing was by immunoSEQ multiplex PCR. There are 100,000 to 150,000 clones in the sample; 84% occur only once, and roughly 2.7% lies in the top ten. The chain employs TRBV14 and TRBJ2-3; the D is unclear. The TCR originated in a man in his forties or fifties in good health and CMV-seronegative. Sample: PBMCs. The CDR3 coding sequence is TGTGCCAGCAGCCAAGATTACGAGGTACCAGATACGCAGTATTTT. This codes for CASSQDYEVPDTQYF.